This record covers a single T cell receptor beta chain. The data belong to a study of CD8 T cells in Susac syndrome. Sequencing of TCR beta covered CD8+ and CD4+ T cells obtained from blood. Negative magnetic isolation gave CD8+ and CD4+ cells; FACS enriched CD8+ TEMRA. Random-hexamer reverse transcription was applied to about 0.45 to 1 ug RNA. With immunoSEQ multiplex PCR, TCR beta CDR3 was amplified across 54 Vbeta and 13 Jbeta. From the immunoSEQ multiplex PCR reads, TCRdb called clonotypes with MiXCR, one entry per CDR3 protein. The table records roughly 89,000 distinct CDR3 sequences, around 96% of them present only once. The source is a human donor with Susac syndrome. Material for sequencing was CD8+ T cells from PBMCs.

The CDR3 spells CASNGDMNTEAFF. The DNA of the CDR3 is TGTGCCAGCAATGGGGACATGAACACTGAAGCTTTCTTT. The chain is built from TRBV7-9 and TRBJ1-1; D is perhaps TRBD1 (6 bases). The V and J ends lost 7 bases and 0 bases respectively, with 9 bases between them. The CDR3 is made up of 13 amino acids. CDR1 and CDR2 (germline): SEHNR, FQNEAQ (reference sequence).